This T cell receptor (beta chain) was profiled in a study of patients and donors after allogeneic stem cell transplantation. Using its own MiXCR run on the RT-PCR reads, TCRdb lists one record per CDR3 protein. The repertoire holds approximately 170,000 distinct CDR3 sequences, with around 30% as singletons. This clonotype came up a few times. CDR1 is GTSNPN and CDR2 is SVGIG in the germline V gene (reference sequence). Unmatched junction bases numbered 7, after V lost 0 bases and J lost 5 bases. CDR3 length: 17 residues. The source of this sequence is a human donor who was either an allogeneic HSCT recipient or a stem cell or donor lymphocyte infusion donor (not recorded which). It is not recorded whose cells these are; they may come from a transplant donor. V gene TRBV30 combines with J gene TRBJ2-2, with TRBD2 identical over 12 bases. Material for sequencing was blood, either unsorted or a sorted T cell fraction (not recorded which). CDR3 region: CAWSVGLAGLLTGELFF. CDR3 sequence (DNA): TGTGCCTGGAGTGTAGGACTAGCGGGACTACTAACCGGGGAGCTGTTTTTT.